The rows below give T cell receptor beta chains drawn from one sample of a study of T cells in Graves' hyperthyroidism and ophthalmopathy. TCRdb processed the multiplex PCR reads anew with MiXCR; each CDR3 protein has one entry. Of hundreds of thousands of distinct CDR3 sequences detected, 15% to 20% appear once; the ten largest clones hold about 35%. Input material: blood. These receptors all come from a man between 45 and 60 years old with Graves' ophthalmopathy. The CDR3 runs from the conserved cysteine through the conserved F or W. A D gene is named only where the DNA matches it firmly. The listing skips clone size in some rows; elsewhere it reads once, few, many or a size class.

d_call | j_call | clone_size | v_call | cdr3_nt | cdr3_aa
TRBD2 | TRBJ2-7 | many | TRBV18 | TGTGCCAGCTCACTCCAAGTGAGCGGGAGTATCCACGAGCAGTACTTC | CASSLQVSGSIHEQYF
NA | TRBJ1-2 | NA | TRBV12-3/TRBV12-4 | TGTGCCAGCAGTTACGACTATGGCTACACCTTC | CASSYDYGYTF
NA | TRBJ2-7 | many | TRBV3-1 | TGTGCCAGCAGCCAAGATCTTGGGAGCCGCGTCTCGCCCGAGCAGTACTTC | CASSQDLGSRVSPEQYF
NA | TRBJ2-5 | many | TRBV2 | TGTGCCAGCACGAGGCGGAAACAAGAGACCCAGTACTTC | CASTRRKQETQYF
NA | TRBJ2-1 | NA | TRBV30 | TGTGCCTGGATCGTTAGGGGGGAAACCTATGAGCAGTTCTTC | CAWIVRGETYEQFF
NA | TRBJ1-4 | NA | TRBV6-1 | TGTGCCAGTGAGGGGTTTGGGGCCGGTGAAAAACTGTTTTTT | CASEGFGAGEKLFF
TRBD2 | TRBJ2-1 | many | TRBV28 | TGTGCCATCTCCGGGGCTAGCGGGAGCGAATCAACGGGGAATGAGCAGTTCTTC | CAISGASGSESTGNEQFF
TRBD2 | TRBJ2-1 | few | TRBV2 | TGTGCCAGCAGCGATACCGGACTAGCGGGAGGGCGGAGCTCCTACAATGAGCAGTTCTTC | CASSDTGLAGGRSSYNEQFF
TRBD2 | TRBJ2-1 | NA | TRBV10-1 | TGCGCCAGCAGTGCGAGGGGCAAGCGGGAGGGCCGGGCTGAGCAGTTCTTC | CASSARGKREGRAEQFF
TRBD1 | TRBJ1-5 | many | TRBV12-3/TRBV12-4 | TGTGCCAGCAGACCCGGGACAGGCCCGAATCAGCCCCAGCATTTT | CASRPGTGPNQPQHF
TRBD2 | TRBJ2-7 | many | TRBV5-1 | TGCGCCAGCAGCTTGACTAGCGGGAAGTCCCCGCTTTGGAGGGAGCAGTACTTC | CASSLTSGKSPLWREQYF
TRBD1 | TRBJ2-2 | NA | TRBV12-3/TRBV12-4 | TGTGCCAGCAGTTACGGGACAGTTTATGGGGAGCTGTTTTTT | CASSYGTVYGELFF
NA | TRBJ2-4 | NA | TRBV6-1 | TGTGCCAGCAGTGAACCGGGAAACATTCAGTACTTC | CASSEPGNIQYF
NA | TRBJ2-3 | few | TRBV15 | TGTGCCACCAGCTTCCAGGGAGATACGCAGTATTTT | CATSFQGDTQYF
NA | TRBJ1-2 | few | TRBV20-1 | TGCAGGAACGATGGCTACACCTTC | CRNDGYTF
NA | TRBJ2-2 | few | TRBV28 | TGTGCCAGCAGTTTTGGGGCCATCACCGGGGAGCTGTTTTTT | CASSFGAITGELFF
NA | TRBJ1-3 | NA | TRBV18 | TGTGCCAGCTCACTCACCGGACAAGAAGACACCATATATTTT | CASSLTGQEDTIYF
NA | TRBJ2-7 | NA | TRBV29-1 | TGCAGCGTTGAGGGGGGCTACTACGAGCAGTACTTC | CSVEGGYYEQYF
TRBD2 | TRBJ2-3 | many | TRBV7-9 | TGTGCCAGCAGCCGGACTAGCGGGAGAGATACGCAGTATTTT | CASSRTSGRDTQYF
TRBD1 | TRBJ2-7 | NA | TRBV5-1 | TGCGCCAGCAGCTTCTTACAGGGGGACCACGAGCAGTACTTC | CASSFLQGDHEQYF
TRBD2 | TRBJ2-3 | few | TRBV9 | TGTGCCAGCAGCGTAGGCGGGAGAGGCGCAGATACGCAGTATTTT | CASSVGGRGADTQYF
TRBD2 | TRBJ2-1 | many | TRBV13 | TGTGCCAGCAGCTTAGGCTTGCGGGAGGTTCACAATGAGCAGTTCTTC | CASSLGLREVHNEQFF
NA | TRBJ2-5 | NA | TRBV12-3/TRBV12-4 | TGTGCCAGCAGTTACAGGGAGGAGACCCAGTACTTC | CASSYREETQYF
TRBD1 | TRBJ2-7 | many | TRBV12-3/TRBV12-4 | TGTGCCAGCAGTTTAAGGACAGGGGGCGACGAGCAGTACTTC | CASSLRTGGDEQYF
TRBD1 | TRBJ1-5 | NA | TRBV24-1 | TGTGCCACCAGTGATTCATTAACAGGGGGCAATCAGCCCCAGCATTTT | CATSDSLTGGNQPQHF
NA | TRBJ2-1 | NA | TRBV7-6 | TGTGCCAGCAGCTTAACGGGACCGAGCTCCTACAATGAGCAGTTCTTC | CASSLTGPSSYNEQFF
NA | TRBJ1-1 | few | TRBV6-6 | TGTGCCAGCAGTTACTCCCCGACGGTGAACACTGAAGCTTTCTTT | CASSYSPTVNTEAFF
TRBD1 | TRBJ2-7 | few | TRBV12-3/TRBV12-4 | TGTGCCAGCAGTAGAGCAGACAGGGCCTACGAGCAGTACTTC | CASSRADRAYEQYF
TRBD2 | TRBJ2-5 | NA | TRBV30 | TGTGCCTGGAGTGTCCTCCGGACTAGGGAGACCCAGTACTTC | CAWSVLRTRETQYF